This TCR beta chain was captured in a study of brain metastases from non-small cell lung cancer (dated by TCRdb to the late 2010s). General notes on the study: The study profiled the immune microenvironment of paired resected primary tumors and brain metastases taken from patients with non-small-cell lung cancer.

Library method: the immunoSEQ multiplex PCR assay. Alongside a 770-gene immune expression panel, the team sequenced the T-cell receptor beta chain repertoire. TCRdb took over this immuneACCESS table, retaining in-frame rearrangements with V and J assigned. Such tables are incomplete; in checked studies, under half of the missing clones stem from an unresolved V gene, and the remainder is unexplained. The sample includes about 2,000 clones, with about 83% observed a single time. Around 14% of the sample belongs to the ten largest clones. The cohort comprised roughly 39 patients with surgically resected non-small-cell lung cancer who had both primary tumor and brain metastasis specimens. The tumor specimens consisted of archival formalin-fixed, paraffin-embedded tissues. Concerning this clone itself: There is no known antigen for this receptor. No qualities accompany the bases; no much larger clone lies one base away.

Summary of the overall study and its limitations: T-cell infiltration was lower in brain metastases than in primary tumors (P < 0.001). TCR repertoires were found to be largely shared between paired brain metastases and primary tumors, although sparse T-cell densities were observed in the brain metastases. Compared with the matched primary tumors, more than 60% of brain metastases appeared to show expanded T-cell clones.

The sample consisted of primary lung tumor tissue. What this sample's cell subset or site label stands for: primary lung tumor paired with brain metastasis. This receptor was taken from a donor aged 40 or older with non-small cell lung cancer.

The CDR3 is CATSREERKTQYF. The nucleotide sequence is TGTGCCACCAGCAGGGAGGAGCGAAAGACCCAGTACTTC. The V and J genes are TRBV15 and TRBJ2-5, and TRBD2 may be the D gene, going by 5 matching bases. Relative to germline, V is 3 bases shorter and J is 6 bases shorter, with 11 bases between their ends. Spanning cysteine to phenylalanine, the CDR3 consists of 13 amino acids. The kept DNA is CDR3 alone, 39 bases in frame from the first base. From a lookup of the germline V gene (reference sequence), CDR1 and CDR2 are LNHNV and YYDKDF.